The T cell receptor beta chain described here comes from a study of shared clonotypes between healthy human individuals. The V gene's germline CDR1 is LNHNV and CDR2 YYDKDF (reference sequence). The V gene lost 1 base and the J gene lost 4 bases, with 9 bases spanning the gap. The length of the CDR3 is 14 residues. Profiling relied on immunoSEQ multiplex PCR, and the TCRdb table lists in-frame clones only, not all of them. The sample shows more than 2,000,000 clones, approximately 93% of them seen only once. The sequencing input was naive CD4+ T cells from PBMCs. Indicated subset: CD45RA+ positively selected. The genes are TRBV15 and TRBJ2-3; D call uncertain. The receptor's source is a man between 18 and 35 years old in good health. Some clones in this sample may be carry-over from other donors' samples. The CDR3 DNA is TGTGCCACCAGCAGAGCGGCGGCATCAGATACGCAGTATTTT. It translates to CATSRAAASDTQYF.